The rows below give T cell receptor beta chains drawn from one sample of a study of T-cell memory formation after mild COVID-19. TCRdb reprocessed the 5' RACE reads via MiXCR and lists one record per CDR3 protein. The sample shows about 440,000 distinct CDR3 sequences, roughly 20% of them seen only once. Sequencing used PBMCs or a T cell subset sorted from them (not recorded which). All receptors come from an adult woman who had mild COVID-19 (a few samples of this study predate the infection). Cell type and time point are not known. CDR3s include the opening cysteine and the closing phenylalanine or tryptophan. D genes are given only for firm matches. Part of the rows lack a size; the others show once, few, many or a class for expanded clones.

V: TRBV19; D: TRBD2; size: few; J: TRBJ2-1; DNA: TGTGCCACCGTCCCGGGACTAGGTGAGCAGTTCTTC; CDR3: CATVPGLGEQFF
V: TRBV21-1; D: -; size: -; J: TRBJ2-5; DNA: TGTGCCAGCAGCAGACGACAGGGCTTCAGGGAGACCCAGTACTTC; CDR3: CASSRRQGFRETQYF
V: TRBV7-3; D: -; size: once; J: TRBJ1-1; DNA: TGTGCCAGCAGCTTAACGAGGACTGAAGCTTTCTTT; CDR3: CASSLTRTEAFF
V: TRBV7-8; D: TRBD2; size: -; J: TRBJ2-4; DNA: TGTGCCAGCAGCTTAGCGGGGAGGGGTCAGAGAAACATTCAGTACTTC; CDR3: CASSLAGRGQRNIQYF
V: TRBV7-3; D: -; size: few; J: TRBJ2-5; DNA: TGTGCCAGCAGCCCACGGACTCGATCGGGGATAGAGACCCAGTACTTC; CDR3: CASSPRTRSGIETQYF
V: TRBV5-5; D: -; size: -; J: TRBJ1-2; DNA: TGTGCCAGCAGCTCCCGCGGCAGGGAGTATGGCTACACCTTC; CDR3: CASSSRGREYGYTF
V: TRBV10-3; D: TRBD1; size: -; J: TRBJ1-1; DNA: TGTGCCATCAGTTCCCAGACAGGGGGTATTGCTGAAGCTTTCTTT; CDR3: CAISSQTGGIAEAFF
V: TRBV5-1; D: TRBD1; size: many; J: TRBJ2-5; DNA: TGCGCCAGCAGCATAAAAGGACTCGGACAGGGAAAAGAGACCCAGTACTTC; CDR3: CASSIKGLGQGKETQYF
V: TRBV6-2/TRBV6-3; D: -; size: few; J: TRBJ2-5; DNA: TGTGCCAGCAGTTACGGCCTAGCTCGGGAGACCCAGTACTTC; CDR3: CASSYGLARETQYF
V: TRBV7-9; D: -; size: -; J: TRBJ2-7; DNA: TGTGCCAGTGCCGGGACGGAGACCTACGAGCAGTACTTC; CDR3: CASAGTETYEQYF
V: TRBV10-3; D: -; size: few; J: TRBJ1-2; DNA: TGTGCCATCAGTGAGTCGCCAGGGTACTATGGCTACACCTTC; CDR3: CAISESPGYYGYTF
V: TRBV6-5; D: -; size: -; J: TRBJ2-5; DNA: TGTGCCAGCAGTCAGGGTTTTAAAGAGACCCAGTACTTC; CDR3: CASSQGFKETQYF
V: TRBV7-9; D: -; size: -; J: TRBJ1-2; DNA: TGTGCCAGCAGCCCTCAGGGAGGGGCGAACTATGGCTACACCTTC; CDR3: CASSPQGGANYGYTF
V: TRBV6-1; D: -; size: -; J: TRBJ2-1; DNA: TGTGCCAGCAGGGGACTCGTTCCAAACAATGAGCAGGTCTTC; CDR3: CASRGLVPNNEQVF
V: TRBV5-8; D: -; size: -; J: TRBJ1-5; DNA: TGTGCCAGCAGCTTGGGGGCAGGGAATAGCAATCAGCCCCAGCATTTT; CDR3: CASSLGAGNSNQPQHF
V: TRBV5-1; D: TRBD1; size: many; J: TRBJ2-3; DNA: TGTGCCAGCAGTTGGGGACAGGGCACAGATACGCAGTATTTT; CDR3: CASSWGQGTDTQYF
V: TRBV27; D: TRBD1; size: few; J: TRBJ2-7; DNA: TGTGCCAGCAGTTTCGTCGGGACAGGGAGATATGAGCAGTACTTC; CDR3: CASSFVGTGRYEQYF
V: TRBV7-9; D: TRBD2; size: few; J: TRBJ2-7; DNA: TGTGCCAGCAGCCCTCCTAGCGGGGGGACGATATACGAGCAGTACTTC; CDR3: CASSPPSGGTIYEQYF
V: TRBV12-3/TRBV12-4; D: -; size: -; J: TRBJ2-1; DNA: TGTGCCAGCAGTTCCGAGCCCCCTTACAATGAGCAGTTCTTC; CDR3: CASSSEPPYNEQFF
V: TRBV18; D: -; size: few; J: TRBJ2-7; DNA: TGTGCCAGCTCACCTTGGCAGGGAGAGGCTTACGAGCAGTACTTC; CDR3: CASSPWQGEAYEQYF
V: TRBV7-7; D: -; size: few; J: TRBJ2-2; DNA: TGTGCCAGCAGCTTCATGGAAGCCGGGGAGCTGTTTTTT; CDR3: CASSFMEAGELFF
V: TRBV12-3/TRBV12-4; D: -; size: few; J: TRBJ2-7; DNA: TGTGCCAGCAACCCTCAGGGTCCCCTCTACGAGCAGTACTTC; CDR3: CASNPQGPLYEQYF
V: TRBV20-1; D: -; size: -; J: TRBJ2-7; DNA: TGCAGTGCTAGACCGACAGGCTTCTACGAGCAGTACTTC; CDR3: CSARPTGFYEQYF
V: TRBV9; D: -; size: many; J: TRBJ2-1; DNA: TGTGCCAGCAGCGTAGGGTCTTCAGGTCGTGAGCAGTTCTTC; CDR3: CASSVGSSGREQFF
V: TRBV20-1; D: -; size: -; J: TRBJ1-4; DNA: TGCAGTGCGATTAAGGGGAATGAAAAACTGTTTTTT; CDR3: CSAIKGNEKLFF
V: TRBV7-9; D: -; size: few; J: TRBJ1-2; DNA: TGTGCCAGCAGCTCGGAGACAGGCCGTAACTATGGCTACACCTTC; CDR3: CASSSETGRNYGYTF
V: TRBV25-1; D: -; size: few; J: TRBJ2-5; DNA: TGTGCCAGCAGATCGCAGGGCCAAGAGACCCAGTACTTC; CDR3: CASRSQGQETQYF
V: TRBV30; D: -; size: many; J: TRBJ2-3; DNA: TGTGCCTGGAGTGGTCAGGCTCCCGATACGCAGTATTTT; CDR3: CAWSGQAPDTQYF
V: TRBV20-1; D: TRBD1; size: -; J: TRBJ2-3; DNA: TGCAGTGCTCCACGACAGGGTGCAGATACGCAGTATTTT; CDR3: CSAPRQGADTQYF
V: TRBV5-1; D: TRBD2; size: -; J: TRBJ2-1; DNA: TGCGCCAGCAGCTTGGTAAGGCGGGAGCGGGCCTCCTACAATGAGCAGTTCTTC; CDR3: CASSLVRRERASYNEQFF
V: TRBV14; D: -; size: -; J: TRBJ2-5; DNA: TGTGCCAGCAGCCAAGGGGCGCGGGGGACCCAGTACTTC; CDR3: CASSQGARGTQYF
V: TRBV18; D: -; size: few; J: TRBJ1-2; DNA: TGTGCCAGCTCACCGGACAGCCCCCGCTATGGCTACACCTTC; CDR3: CASSPDSPRYGYTF
V: TRBV7-8; D: -; size: few; J: TRBJ1-1; DNA: TGTGCCAGCAGCGAAGTAGTGAGGACTGAAGCTTTCTTT; CDR3: CASSEVVRTEAFF
V: TRBV12-3/TRBV12-4; D: -; size: few; J: TRBJ2-7; DNA: TGTGCCAGCCAACCGGGACCCCTGGACGAGCAGTACTTC; CDR3: CASQPGPLDEQYF
V: TRBV21-1; D: -; size: few; J: TRBJ2-5; DNA: TGTGCCAGCAGTACAGGGAGCGTAGAAGAGACCCAGTACTTC; CDR3: CASSTGSVEETQYF
V: TRBV20-1; D: -; size: few; J: TRBJ2-3; DNA: TGCAGTACCCAGACTAGACTCAGTGATACGCAGTATTTT; CDR3: CSTQTRLSDTQYF
V: TRBV7-3; D: -; size: -; J: TRBJ2-3; DNA: TGTGCCAGCGCCTTGGGGGGGGGCCGAGATACGCAGTATTTT; CDR3: CASALGGGRDTQYF
V: TRBV19; D: TRBD2; size: few; J: TRBJ2-1; DNA: TGTGCCAGTAGTATCATAGGACTAGCGGGAGTCAATGAGCAGTTCTTC; CDR3: CASSIIGLAGVNEQFF
V: TRBV6-1; D: -; size: -; J: TRBJ2-1; DNA: TGTGCCAGCAGTGAAGCGGTTTTTGAGAACAGCCTGTTGAATGAGCAGTTCTTC; CDR3: CASSEAVFENSLLNEQFF
V: TRBV9; D: -; size: many; J: TRBJ1-2; DNA: TGTGCCAGCAGCGTAGCTTTGGACACCTATGGCTACACCTTC; CDR3: CASSVALDTYGYTF
V: TRBV4-3; D: -; size: -; J: TRBJ2-1; DNA: TGCGCCAGCAGCCACCCCGTAGCCCCCTACAATGAGCAGTTCTTC; CDR3: CASSHPVAPYNEQFF